What follows is one TCR beta chain and its context. Which antigen it targets is not known. Base qualities are missing; no much larger clone stands one base away. The CDR3 sequence holds 15 residues, the cysteine and phenylalanine included. Only the CDR3 part of the read is kept: 45 bases, read in frame from the first base. V is cut back by 5 bases and J by 2 bases, with 3 bases in the junction unmatched. The germline V gene (reference sequence) provides CDR1 WNHNN and CDR2 SYGVQD. TCR CDR3 regions were amplified from genomic DNA by multiplex PCR using the deep immunoSEQ assay. Extracted genomic DNA from each cell subset was distributed evenly across all wells of several immunoSEQ 96-well plates, and each plate was treated as a replicate. For sorted subsets, roughly 200 ng of genomic DNA, equivalent to 25,000 to 35,000 T cell genomes, went into each replicate PCR. Purified libraries were measured with a Qubit 3.0 fluorometer, size-checked on a Bioanalyzer 2100, and measured again with the KAPA Library Quantification kit. A separate single-read 150-cycle Illumina NextSeq 550 flow cell was used to sequence each immunoSEQ 96-well plate. As for the original processing: Because only junctional sequences without quality scores were contained in the immunoSEQ output, filtering matching that applied to full-length reads could not be performed. To assign V/J genes and CDR3, sequences were annotated against IMGT germline references using PyIR, a Python wrapper for IgBLAST v1.9. Reads with weak V/J assignments (E-value above 1e-6), missing CDR3, stop codons, out-of-frame junctions, or ambiguous translated residues were removed. V3J clonotypes were defined as sequences sharing an identical inferred V gene, J gene, and CDR3 amino acid sequence. Percentage overlap between repertoires was calculated by dividing the number of shared unique clonotypes by the size of the smaller repertoire. RTK rarefaction, the Chao1 estimator, and Recon v2.1 estimates of unobserved clonotypes were used to assess repertoire richness. For all TCRbeta clonotypes obtained by the gDNA method from several donors, generation probabilities were computed with OLGA. TCRdb limited this immuneACCESS table to in-frame rearrangements with V and J called. A share of clones is missing; checked studies link under half to unresolved V genes, and the rest is unexplained. The V and J calls and clone size come from that table; D and trimming were worked out from the DNA. This sample comprises about 2 million clones, 85% to 95% of them detected only once. 0.1% to 0.15% of the sample is held by the ten biggest clonotypes.

The data originate from a study of shared clonotypes between healthy human individuals (dated by TCRdb to the early 2020s). For the study in its entirety: The cohort comprised a couple of women and a few men aged 18 to 49 years. The study deeply sequenced blood TCR repertoires of several healthy adults to estimate repertoire size and the extent of clonotype sharing between individuals. For each donor, CD4 naive and CD4 memory were each given three plates, CD8 naive was given two plates, and CD8 memory was given one plate. Between about 0.8 and 8.9 billion PBMCs per donor were obtained by leukapheresis. To increase sequencing depth and limit assay-specific biases, TCR repertoire library preparation and sequencing were carried out by different laboratories using diverse techniques.

Results and caveats for the whole study, not just this receptor: Estimated clonotype richness was generally larger for naive than for memory subsets. Clonotypes shared by all four sorted-subset donors showed higher generation probabilities than non-shared clonotypes. Pairwise subsampling indicated that sequencing depth was expected to affect the degree of clonotype sharing among donors. When several donors were compared, the shared fraction of clonotypes was about 5.5% for naive CD4, 3.5% to 4% for naive CD8, more than 2% for memory CD4, and 0.35% to 0.5% for memory CD8. The small number of donors limited the genetic and exposure-history diversity represented. Rarefaction of sorted-subset datasets indicated incomplete sequencing despite the large sequencing depth. Sampling was restricted to blood, and TCR repertoires in tissues likely differ from the TCR repertoires found in blood.

The donors were healthy, HIV-negative adults who had no recently reported acute infections or vaccinations. Only Caucasian adults living in Nashville, Tennessee, USA were represented among the donors. Magnetic negative selection was used to enrich CD4+ T cells, after which naive cells were positively selected on CD45RA and the negative fraction became the memory subset. Blood was obtained by leukapheresis, after which PBMCs were separated by Ficoll-Histopaque density gradient centrifugation and cryopreserved in liquid nitrogen vapor phase. Analytical flow cytometry was used to check the purity and quantity of each magnetically sorted T cell population. Each sorted fraction had its genomic DNA isolated and then quantified by UV absorbance on a Nanodrop 2000c.

This clonotype was obtained from a man aged 18 to 35 in good health. Input material: naive CD4+ T cells sorted from blood. Read against the paper, the sample's cell subset or site label means: CD45RA+ positively selected. The chain links TRBV10-1 with TRBJ2-7, with 13 middle bases fitting TRBD2. The CDR3 reads CASSFGTSGTYEQYF. The DNA sequence reads TGCGCCAGCAGTTTCGGGACTAGCGGGACCTACGAGCAGTACTTC.